Listed below are T cell receptor beta chains from one sample, sequenced in a study of cytomegalovirus exposure and HLA in healthy donors. Sequencing used immunoSEQ multiplex PCR; TCRdb keeps in-frame clones, though not all of them. The sample carries around 90,000 clones, 64% recorded once. The source material was PBMCs. These receptors originate from a human donor in good health. Each CDR3 is given with its conserved first and last residue. The D gene is left open where the match is weak. Clone size appears in some rows only: once, few, many, or a class for an expanded clone.

D,J,size,V,CDR3,DNA
TRBD2,TRBJ2-5,-,TRBV5-1,CASSSGAGGPGETQYF,TGCGCCAGCAGCTCGGGGGCGGGGGGGCCAGGAGAGACCCAGTACTTC
-,TRBJ2-7,-,TRBV4-3,CASSPEMTIEHHEQYF,TGCGCCAGCAGCCCTGAAATGACAATCGAGCACCACGAGCAGTACTTC
-,TRBJ1-2,-,TRBV4-1,CASSQDLLGLFQGGYTF,TGCGCCAGCAGCCAAGACCTTCTCGGCTTATTTCAGGGTGGCTACACCTTC
-,TRBJ2-3,-,TRBV4-3,CASSPSSTGTDTQYF,TGCGCCAGCAGCCCCAGTTCTACAGGGACAGATACGCAGTATTTT
-,TRBJ1-5,few,TRBV6-6,CASSYGTPSNQPQHF,TGTGCCAGCAGTTACGGGACACCTTCAAATCAGCCCCAGCATTTT
-,TRBJ1-5,-,TRBV7-8,CASSLTGIFSNQPQHF,TGTGCCAGCAGCTTGACAGGAATTTTTAGCAATCAGCCCCAGCATTTT
-,TRBJ2-2,few,TRBV19,CASSMTENTGELFF,TGTGCCAGTAGTATGACAGAGAACACCGGGGAGCTGTTTTTT
TRBD1,TRBJ2-7,-,TRBV7-8,CASSHSRDRVYEQYF,TGTGCCAGCAGCCATAGTCGGGACAGGGTCTACGAGCAGTACTTC
TRBD1,TRBJ2-1,few,TRBV4-1,CASSQEVRDRAYNEQFF,TGCGCCAGCAGCCAAGAGGTCCGGGACAGGGCCTACAATGAGCAGTTCTTC
TRBD1,TRBJ1-2,-,TRBV6-1,CASSVDREPYGYTF,TGTGCCAGCAGTGTAGACAGGGAGCCCTATGGCTACACCTTC
-,TRBJ1-5,-,TRBV30,CAWSTRQENQPQHF,TGTGCCTGGAGTACTAGACAGGAGAATCAGCCCCAGCATTTT
TRBD2,TRBJ2-7,-,TRBV13,CASSPRLAGGVYEQYF,TGTGCCAGCAGCCCAAGACTAGCGGGGGGAGTTTACGAGCAGTACTTC
-,TRBJ2-7,once,TRBV12-1,CASSPGTSGGLSSYEQYF,TGTGCCAGCAGCCCGGGGACTAGCGGGGGTCTCAGCTCCTACGAGCAGTACTTC
TRBD2,TRBJ2-2,-,TRBV7-3,CASSLTLAGGTGELFF,TGTGCCAGCAGCTTAACGCTAGCGGGGGGTACCGGGGAGCTGTTTTTT
-,TRBJ2-3,-,TRBV5-4,CASSLAGTDTQYF,TGTGCCAGCAGCTTGGCAGGAACAGATACGCAGTATTTT
-,TRBJ2-7,-,TRBV4-3,CASSQDLTGISYEQYF,TGCGCCAGCAGCCAAGATCTGACGGGGATCTCCTACGAGCAGTACTTC
-,TRBJ1-1,few,TRBV7-9,CASSFFRVEDNTEAFF,TGTGCCAGCAGCTTTTTCCGGGTCGAGGATAACACTGAAGCTTTCTTT
-,TRBJ1-6,-,TRBV5-8,CASSFSKQGNSPLHF,TGTGCCAGCAGCTTTTCGAAGCAGGGTAATTCACCCCTCCACTTT
TRBD2,TRBJ2-5,-,TRBV11-2,CASSLVGGGIQETQYF,TGTGCCAGCAGCTTAGTTGGGGGGGGGATCCAAGAGACCCAGTACTTC
-,TRBJ1-2,few,TRBV7-9,CASSLHGNGYTF,TGTGCCAGCAGCTTACACGGGAATGGCTACACCTTC
TRBD1,TRBJ1-1,-,TRBV14,CASSIDRVFTEAFF,TGTGCCAGCAGCATCGACAGGGTCTTCACTGAAGCTTTCTTT
TRBD2,TRBJ2-1,-,TRBV6-5,CASSYGGGGQIEQFF,TGTGCCAGCAGTTACGGGGGCGGGGGGCAAATTGAGCAGTTCTTC
TRBD2,TRBJ2-7,once,TRBV11-3,CASSPVGGGKNEQYF,TGTGCCAGCAGCCCCGTGGGGGGGGGAAAGAACGAGCAGTACTTC
TRBD1,TRBJ2-2,few,TRBV11-1,CASSLLRGPGELFF,TGTGCCAGCAGCTTATTAAGGGGGCCCGGGGAGCTGTTTTTT
-,TRBJ1-1,once,TRBV20-1,CSARRDTEAFF,TGCAGTGCTCGCCGGGACACTGAAGCTTTCTTT
TRBD1,TRBJ2-3,-,TRBV7-9,CASSLGDSQADTQYF,TGTGCCAGCAGCTTAGGGGACAGCCAAGCAGATACGCAGTATTTT
-,TRBJ2-3,-,TRBV7-2,CASSLVQGADTQYF,TGTGCCAGCAGCTTAGTACAGGGCGCAGATACGCAGTATTTT
TRBD2,TRBJ2-7,few,TRBV7-3,CASSLRGTSDEQYF,TGTGCCAGCAGCTTACGGGGGACTAGCGACGAGCAGTACTTC
TRBD2,TRBJ2-3,few,TRBV29-1,CSVDTSGEATDTQYF,TGCAGCGTTGATACTAGCGGGGAAGCCACAGATACGCAGTATTTT
TRBD1,TRBJ2-2,-,TRBV5-6,CASSLGLQGDTGELFF,TGTGCCAGCAGCTTGGGTCTCCAGGGGGACACCGGGGAGCTGTTTTTT
TRBD1,TRBJ2-3,-,TRBV11-3,CASSSQQGGTGPDTQYF,TGTGCCAGCAGCTCCCAGCAGGGTGGGACAGGGCCAGATACGCAGTATTTT
-,TRBJ2-7,-,TRBV29-1,CSVGGQTYEQYF,TGCAGCGTCGGTGGACAGACCTACGAGCAGTACTTC
-,TRBJ2-3,-,TRBV7-2,CASSLGSGDTQYF,TGTGCCAGCAGCTTAGGTAGCGGAGATACGCAGTATTTT
-,TRBJ2-7,-,TRBV11-2,CASSLREGDEQYF,TGTGCCAGCAGCTTAAGGGAGGGGGACGAGCAGTACTTC
TRBD1,TRBJ1-1,-,TRBV5-1,CASGDRANVFF,TGCGCCAGCGGGGACAGGGCAAACGTTTTCTTT
TRBD1,TRBJ1-4,-,TRBV5-1,CASSGDSYEKLFF,TGCGCCAGCAGCGGGGACAGTTATGAAAAACTGTTTTTT
-,TRBJ1-2,-,TRBV2,CASTQGGPRYGYTF,TGTGCCAGCACCCAAGGGGGACCTCGCTATGGCTACACCTTC
-,TRBJ1-3,-,TRBV9,CASSVGQGLGNTIYF,TGTGCCAGCAGCGTAGGGCAGGGTTTAGGAAACACCATATATTTT
-,TRBJ1-2,few,TRBV14,CASSPEDYGYTF,TGTGCCAGCAGTCCAGAAGACTATGGCTACACCTTC
-,TRBJ1-1,-,TRBV5-1,CASSLAGGGLGTEAFF,TGCGCCAGCAGCTTGGCTGGCGGGGGGCTGGGCACTGAAGCTTTCTTT
-,TRBJ2-2,-,TRBV4-3,CASSQATGSPGELFF,TGCGCCAGCAGCCAAGCAACAGGATCCCCCGGGGAGCTGTTTTTT
-,TRBJ2-5,-,TRBV2,CASSDLRIGQGGLETQYF,TGTGCCAGCAGTGACCTCAGAATCGGCCAGGGAGGATTAGAGACCCAGTACTTC
-,TRBJ2-7,-,TRBV7-9,CASSLDGLQGYEQYF,TGTGCCAGCAGCTTAGACGGGTTACAAGGCTACGAGCAGTACTTC
-,TRBJ1-5,few,TRBV7-2,CASSLARGSNQPQHF,TGTGCCAGCAGCTTAGCAAGGGGAAGCAATCAGCCCCAGCATTTT
-,TRBJ1-6,-,TRBV5-6,CASSLPGGSSYNSPLHF,TGTGCCAGCAGCTTGCCAGGTGGGAGCTCCTATAATTCACCCCTCCACTTT
TRBD1,TRBJ1-5,once,TRBV19,CASTSRDSQAQHF,TGTGCCAGTACCTCCCGGGACAGCCAGGCCCAGCATTTT
TRBD2,TRBJ2-7,-,TRBV25-1,CASSQLAGEQYF,TGTGCCAGCAGCCAACTAGCGGGGGAGCAGTACTTC
-,TRBJ1-2,-,TRBV6-5,CASSLGAQTDGYTF,TGTGCCAGCAGTCTAGGGGCCCAAACAGATGGCTACACCTTC
-,TRBJ1-6,-,TRBV11-3,CASSSGGGSGNSPLHF,TGTGCCAGCAGCTCGGGGGGGGGCTCGGGGAATTCACCCCTCCACTTT
TRBD1,TRBJ1-3,-,TRBV5-4,CASSYEMAGTASGNTIYF,TGTGCCAGCAGCTACGAAATGGCCGGGACAGCTTCTGGAAACACCATATATTTT
-,TRBJ2-3,-,TRBV6-5,CASGLAGALTDTQYF,TGTGCCAGCGGACTGGCGGGGGCCCTCACAGATACGCAGTATTTT
-,TRBJ2-7,once,TRBV9,CASSVGSGTILYEQYF,TGTGCCAGCAGCGTAGGATCCGGGACAATCCTCTACGAGCAGTACTTC
-,TRBJ2-5,once,TRBV5-6,CASSWRVSETQYF,TGTGCCAGCAGCTGGAGGGTTTCAGAGACCCAGTACTTC
TRBD2,TRBJ2-3,-,TRBV19,CASSTPFSGGADTQYF,TGTGCCAGTAGTACACCATTTAGCGGGGGGGCCGATACGCAGTATTTT
TRBD2,TRBJ2-3,-,TRBV11-2,CASSFGPAGGFTDTQYF,TGTGCCAGCAGCTTCGGTCCAGCGGGGGGCTTCACAGATACGCAGTATTTT
-,TRBJ1-2,-,TRBV9,CASSAGQSTNYGYTF,TGTGCCAGCAGCGCCGGACAGAGCACTAACTATGGCTACACCTTC